The present T cell receptor beta chain was sequenced within a study of T cell changes during pregnancy in multiple sclerosis. V dropped 0 bases and J dropped 8 bases, with 10 bases sitting between them. The V gene's germline CDR1 is SEHNR and CDR2 FQNEAQ (reference sequence). The CDR3 runs to 13 residues. This clone came up once. Profiled with immunoSEQ multiplex PCR; TCRdb holds only in-frame clones, not every one. Seen here are about 40,000 clones, around 94% observed once, and the top ten hold about 1.8%. Sequenced material: peripheral blood, taken in the third trimester of pregnancy. The receptor's source is a female donor with multiple sclerosis, enrolled in a pregnancy study. V gene TRBV7-9 combines with J gene TRBJ1-2; TRBD1 is a possible D gene (6 bases). CDR3 in amino acids: CASSLAKGDGYTF. In nucleotides, the CDR3 is TGTGCCAGCAGCTTAGCGAAGGGGGACGGCTACACCTTC. The full variable domain, completed using reference TRBV7-9 and TRBJ1-2, is DTGVSQNPRHKITKRGQNVTFRCDPISEHNRLYWYRQTLGQGPEFLTYFQNEAQLEKSRLLSDRFSAERPKGSFSTLEIQRTEQGDSAMYLCASSLAKGDGYTFGSGTRLTVV.